One sample yielded the 18 T cell receptor beta chains listed below, sequenced in a study of identical twins. TCRdb re-called the 5' RACE reads with MiXCR, one entry per CDR3 protein. The sample has hundreds of thousands of distinct CDR3 sequences, approximately 13% seen once. This sample also appeared in a second study, on yellow fever vaccine responses in identical twins.

Sequenced: PBMCs. These receptors all stem from a young woman in good health.

The chain joins TRBV9 to TRBJ2-7; D uncertain. The length of the CDR3 is 15 residues. Per the germline V gene, CDR1 is SGDLS and CDR2 is YYNGEE. V shed 0 bases and J shed 0 bases, with 10 bases lying between them. The CDR3 spells CASSVGLRSSYEQYF. The CDR3 DNA reads TGTGCCAGCAGCGTAGGCCTCAGGAGCTCCTACGAGCAGTACTTC.

This clonotype was observed a few times. This chain links TRBV5-1 with TRBJ2-1, with 10 nucleotides matching TRBD2. Unmatched junction bases numbered 8, after V lost 4 bases and J lost 4 bases. Germline CDR1 is SGHRS and CDR2 is YFSETQ. The CDR3 is made up of 16 amino acids. DNA of the CDR3: TGCGCCAGCAGCCTGTTTAGGACTAGCGGTTACAATGAGCAGTTCTTC. Protein product: CASSLFRTSGYNEQFF.

Only a few counts were recorded for this clonotype. The chain joins TRBV3-1 to TRBJ2-1, with TRBD2 matching 8 bases. The germline V gene encodes CDR1 LGHDT and CDR2 YNNKEL (reference sequence). Losses at the gene ends were 3 bases for V and 6 bases for J; bases not matched to a gene: 10. The CDR3 sequence is 16 residues long. The CDR3 coding sequence is TGTGCCAGCAGCCAGCTAACTAGCGGAGGGGCCAATGAGCAGTTCTTC. Translated: CASSQLTSGGANEQFF.

This clonotype has ten or more counts. The chain has TRBV7-8 and TRBJ2-6; the D is unclear. The V gene's germline CDR1 is SGHVS and CDR2 FQNEAQ. With 5 bases removed from V and 0 bases from J, the gap between germline ends came to 8 bases. CDR3 length: 15 amino acids. The CDR3 DNA sequence: TGTGCCAGCAGCACCGGAACCTCTGGGGCCAACGTCCTGACTTTC. It is translated as CASSTGTSGANVLTF.

The V call is TRBV11-2, the J call TRBJ2-5; no reliable D call. The ends were cut back, 6 bases at V and 5 bases at J, with 13 bases in the middle. This CDR3 comprises 13 residues. The germline V gene encodes CDR1 SGHAT and CDR2 FQNNGV. The CDR3 reads CASRQNSRETQYF. CDR3 nucleotides: TGTGCCAGCAGGCAAAACTCGAGGGAGACCCAGTACTTC.

This chain joins TRBV2 and TRBJ2-1, with 7 positions matching TRBD2. The germline gives CDR1 SNHLY, CDR2 FYNNEI. V dropped 0 bases and J dropped 6; count of bases not matched to a gene: 8. The CDR3 is made up of 16 amino acids. CDR3 residues: CASSEAGWEGGNEQFF. The CDR3 DNA reads TGTGCCAGCAGTGAAGCAGGGTGGGAGGGCGGCAATGAGCAGTTCTTC.

The table lists this clonotype with a few counts. This chain uses TRBV7-9 with TRBJ2-5, with TRBD2 matching 11 bases. V lost 5 bases to trimming and J lost 1 base; unmatched junction nucleotides: 3. Looked up from germline, CDR1 is SEHNR and CDR2 is FQNEAQ (reference sequence). There are 15 residues in the CDR3. The CDR3 region is CASSHGTSGQETQYF. In DNA form, the CDR3 reads TGTGCCAGCAGCCACGGGACTAGCGGCCAAGAGACCCAGTACTTC.

This clonotype turned up a few times. V is TRBV28 and J is TRBJ2-5; D uncertain. The CDR3 spans 15 residues. CDR1 is MDHEN and CDR2 is SYDVKM in the germline V gene. V lost 10 bases and J 2 bases, leaving 20 bases between the germline ends. The CDR3 region is CATITWWAGQETQYF. The CDR3 DNA is TGTGCCACCATTACCTGGTGGGCAGGACAAGAGACCCAGTACTTC.

Many counts were recorded for this clonotype. V gene TRBV14 combines with J gene TRBJ2-1; D not resolved. CDR3 length: 16 amino acids. Looked up from germline, CDR1 is SGHDN and CDR2 is FVKESK. V gave up 0 bases and J gave up 1 base, with 10 bases separating them. The CDR3 sequence is CASSQEGYASYNEQFF. CDR3 in DNA: TGTGCCAGCAGCCAAGAGGGATACGCGTCCTACAATGAGCAGTTCTTC.

A few counts support this clonotype. V and J are TRBV6-4 and TRBJ2-7, with 11 bases identical to TRBD1. CDR1 and CDR2 (germline): MRHNA, SNTAGT. Losses at the gene ends were 10 bases for V and 2 bases for J; bases not matched to a gene: 25. This CDR3 has 20 residues. CDR3 protein: CATRRKSGDRGSERAYEQYF. CDR3 in DNA: TGTGCCACCCGTCGGAAATCCGGGGACAGGGGGTCCGAGAGGGCCTACGAGCAGTACTTC.

This clonotype was seen many times. This chain links TRBV6-5 with TRBJ1-1, with TRBD1 matching over 8 bases. There are 14 residues in the CDR3. The ends lost 4 bases at V and 4 bases at J; junction bases unmatched: 5. From germline, CDR1 is MNHEY and CDR2 SVGAGI. The CDR3 here is CASSLNRGFTEAFF. DNA for the CDR3: TGTGCCAGCAGTTTAAACAGGGGGTTCACTGAAGCTTTCTTT.

This clonotype was counted many times. The rearrangement links TRBV5-1 to TRBJ1-1; D is ambiguous. Trimming took off 0 bases at V and 0 bases at J, with 9 bases between the two ends. CDR1 SGHRS and CDR2 YFSETQ come from the germline V gene. The CDR3 is 15 residues long. As DNA, the CDR3 is TGCGCCAGCAGCTTGGGGAGGAGTTTGAACACTGAAGCTTTCTTT. Amino acid sequence: CASSLGRSLNTEAFF.

This clonotype was recorded a few times. The chain is built from TRBV9 and TRBJ1-4; D is unresolved. CDR3 length: 13 amino acids. Trimming took off 5 bases at V and 5 bases at J, with 10 bases between the two ends. The germline gives CDR1 SGDLS, CDR2 YYNGEE. The CDR3: CASSTALNEKLFF. The CDR3 bases are TGTGCCAGCAGTACGGCGCTGAATGAAAAACTGTTTTTT.

This clonotype was picked up a small number of times. The V call is TRBV10-3, the J call TRBJ1-1; D gene ambiguous. CDR3 size: 14 residues. Trimming removed 7 bases from V and 0 bases from J, with 12 bases in between. Germline lookup yields CDR1 ENHRY and CDR2 SYGVKD. CDR3 residues: CAINMGGLNTEAFF. In nucleotides, the CDR3 is TGTGCCATCAATATGGGCGGATTGAACACTGAAGCTTTCTTT.

The rearrangement links TRBV20-1 to TRBJ1-1, with D maybe TRBD1 (5 bases). V was cut by 3 bases and J by 3 bases, with 11 bases left in between. CDR1 is DFQATT, CDR2 SNEGSKA, per germline (reference sequence). The CDR3 is made up of 13 amino acids. The CDR3 sequence: CSASTGRDTEAFF. The CDR3 DNA follows: TGCAGTGCTAGTACGGGGCGGGACACTGAAGCTTTCTTT.

This clonotype turned up a few times. This chain joins TRBV3-1 and TRBJ2-1; D not resolved. V gave up 1 base and J gave up 0 bases, with 13 bases separating them. This CDR3 spans 17 amino acids. Germline V lookup: CDR1 LGHDT, CDR2 YNNKEL (reference sequence). The CDR3 coding sequence is TGTGCCAGCAGCCAAGGGAGTTGGGGTAGCTCCTACAATGAGCAGTTCTTC. This translates into CASSQGSWGSSYNEQFF.

The J gene is TRBJ1-3, the V gene TRBV6-1; possibly TRBD1 for D (5 bases). The CDR3 consists of 15 residues. V lost 6 bases to trimming and J lost 1 base, with 13 bases between them. Germline CDR1 MNHNS, CDR2 SASEGT. CDR3 amino acids: CASRGDGNSGNTIYF. The CDR3 nucleotides read TGTGCCAGCAGGGGGGACGGTAATTCTGGAAACACCATATATTTT.

The chain combines TRBV28 with TRBJ2-7; weak D call: TRBD2 (5 bases). This CDR3 comprises 15 residues. Trimming pared 3 bases from V and 0 bases from J, leaving 12 bases between. Germline CDR1 reads MDHEN; CDR2 reads SYDVKM. The CDR3 nucleotides read TGTGCCAGCAGTTTTGGCGGGCCCAGCTCCTACGAGCAGTACTTC. This gives the protein CASSFGGPSSYEQYF.